Below, 19 T cell receptor beta chains from the same sample are listed, as sequenced in a study of T-cell reconstitution after alpha-beta-depleted transplantation in children. Preparation of the TCRbeta library involved a method that used unique molecular identifiers. Using its own MiXCR run on the PCR reads, TCRdb lists one record per CDR3 protein. The profile shows 500,000 to 600,000 distinct CDR3 sequences, 15% to 20% of them singletons. The source material was PBMCs from the stem cell graft donor, sampled from the stem cell graft. The origin of the receptors is a human donor who donated a stem cell graft to a child with acute lymphoblastic leukemia.

This clonotype was seen more than once but under ten times. The CDR3 here is CASSQVSQFNEKLFF. CDR3 DNA: TGTGCCAGCAGCCAAGTATCACAGTTTAATGAAAAACTGTTTTTT. The chain has TRBV4-2 and TRBJ1-4, with D unresolved. This CDR3 is 15 amino acids long. The V end lost 1 base, the J end lost 4 bases, and 10 bases lay between the germline ends. The V gene's germline CDR1 is LGHNA and CDR2 YNFKEQ.

The rearrangement links TRBV14 to TRBJ2-1; TRBD1 matches at 8 bases. Germline CDR1 reads SGHDN; CDR2 reads FVKESK. This CDR3 comprises 19 residues. With V trimmed by 4 bases and J by 2 bases, 16 bases remained unmatched. The CDR3: CASSLRNRHYRGAYNEQFF. The CDR3 region has the DNA TGTGCCAGCAGCCTCCGAAACAGACATTACAGGGGGGCCTACAATGAGCAGTTCTTC.

This clonotype has only a few counts. CDR3 sequence reads: CASRPQIASNQPQHF. CDR3 sequence (DNA): TGTGCCAGCAGACCGCAGATAGCTAGCAATCAGCCCCAGCATTTT. The chain uses TRBV2 and TRBJ1-5, with unresolved D. The V gene lost 6 bases and the J gene lost 0 bases, with 12 bases spanning the gap. The CDR3 has 15 amino acids. The germline CDR1 and CDR2 sequences are SNHLY and FYNNEI.

Turning to this clonotype: One end of the junction varies from germline; a read error may be responsible. The gene calls are TRBV12-3 or TRBV12-4 and TRBJ2-6; TRBD1 matches 7 bases. The length of the CDR3 is 18 residues. The CDR3 is CTSSPYQQGRSGANVLTF. CDR3 DNA sequence: TGTACCAGCAGTCCCTACCAACAGGGGCGCTCTGGGGCCAACGTCCTGACTTTC.

This clonotype has just one count. The chain has TRBV7-9 and TRBJ1-1; D gene uncertain. This CDR3 contains 16 residues. Germline loops: CDR1 SEHNR, CDR2 FQNEAQ (reference sequence). V lost 4 bases to trimming and J lost 0 bases, with 15 bases between them. For the CDR3, the DNA is TGTGCCAGCAGCTCGGCAGTGGGTCCCATGAACACTGAAGCTTTCTTT. This codes for CASSSAVGPMNTEAFF.

The chain has TRBV7-2 and TRBJ2-7; unclear D gene. Germline values: CDR1 SGHTA, CDR2 FQGNSA. CDR3 size: 14 residues. The germline V and J ends were trimmed by 3 bases and 0 bases, with 9 bases remaining between them. The chain's CDR3 is CASSFSVSSYEQYF. The CDR3 nucleotides read TGTGCCAGCAGCTTTTCGGTTAGCTCCTACGAGCAGTACTTC.

This clonotype was seen a few times. The rearrangement links TRBV27 to TRBJ2-7; D not resolved. The CDR3 runs 16 residues. With 2 bases removed from V and 3 bases from J, the gap between germline ends came to 17 bases. The germline V gene has CDR1 MNHEY and CDR2 SMNVEV (reference sequence). CDR3 region: CASSLSLSIGLYEQYF. The CDR3, as DNA: TGTGCCAGCAGTTTAAGTCTCTCGATCGGTCTCTACGAGCAGTACTTC.

This clonotype appeared a single time. The chain recombines TRBV24-1 with TRBJ2-5; D is unresolved. This CDR3 is 14 amino acids long. CDR1 and CDR2 from the germline V gene are KGHDR and SFDVKD. Trimming removed 0 bases at V and 3 bases at J, with 7 bases between. CDR3 sequence: CATSDLRSKETQYF. The CDR3 region has the DNA TGTGCCACCAGTGATTTGCGGAGCAAAGAGACCCAGTACTTC.

This clonotype showed up many times. This chain joins TRBV5-1 and TRBJ2-3, with D perhaps matching TRBD2 (6 bases). CDR1 SGHRS and CDR2 YFSETQ come from the germline V gene. Trimming removed 3 bases at V and 7 bases at J, with 21 bases between. The CDR3 sequence is 16 residues long. CDR3 sequence reads: CASSYSFAGSEHTQYF. CDR3 coding DNA: TGCGCCAGCAGCTATTCGTTCGCGGGATCCGAACATACGCAGTATTTT.

V and J are TRBV29-1 and TRBJ2-7; D not certain. The CDR3 is made up of 16 amino acids. Per germline, CDR1 SQVTM and CDR2 ANQGSEA. Trimming stripped 1 base from V and 2 bases from J, with 18 bases between. The CDR3 here is CSVEAPGVKAPYEQYF. CDR3 bases: TGCAGCGTTGAAGCCCCGGGTGTGAAGGCCCCCTACGAGCAGTACTTC.

In its sample, this clonotype was seen a few times. The chain links TRBV4-1 to TRBJ2-5; D ambiguous. The germline V gene encodes CDR1 MGHRA and CDR2 YSYEKL. With 3 bases removed from V and 2 bases from J, the gap between germline ends came to 16 bases. The CDR3 is 16 amino acids. CDR3 coding DNA: TGCGCCAGCAGCCAGCTCCCGGGCGGAGCTCAAGAGACCCAGTACTTC. Translating gives CASSQLPGGAQETQYF.

V and J are TRBV4-1 and TRBJ2-5, with TRBD2 identical over 7 bases. V gave up 0 bases and J gave up 5 bases; unmatched junction bases: 15. Germline values: CDR1 MGHRA, CDR2 YSYEKL. The CDR3 has 18 amino acids. This CDR3 is CASSQDLPTSLEWETQYF. The DNA of the CDR3 is TGCGCCAGCAGCCAAGATCTTCCGACTAGCTTGGAGTGGGAGACCCAGTACTTC.

This clonotype was detected only a few times. V is TRBV12-3 or TRBV12-4 and J is TRBJ2-1, with a tentative D call TRBD2 (6 bases). Trimming cost V 5 bases and J 2 bases, with 10 bases left between them. The CDR3 spans 14 residues. The CDR3 sequence is CASSKRAPYNEQFF. The CDR3, as DNA: TGTGCCAGCAGTAAGCGGGCTCCCTACAATGAGCAGTTCTTC.

The chain couples TRBV29-1 to TRBJ1-1, with a possible D match to TRBD1 (6 bases). The CDR3 runs to 13 residues. CDR1 is SQVTM and CDR2 is ANQGSEA in the germline V gene. Trimming shortened V by 5 bases and J by 0 bases, and 10 bases separated the two germline ends. CDR3 amino acids: CSVRGGVNTEAFF. Here the CDR3 DNA reads TGCAGCGTTAGGGGGGGCGTGAACACTGAAGCTTTCTTT.

This clonotype turned up a few times. DNA of the CDR3: TGTGCCAGCAGCAAAGGGTCAGGGGGGCTCGGTACGCAGTATTTT. Translation gives CASSKGSGGLGTQYF. V gene TRBV21-1 combines with J gene TRBJ2-3; TRBD1, the table's D call, lacks a check against the DNA. TRBV21-1 is shown as a pseudogene. This CDR3 has 15 residues.

This clonotype was seen a handful of times. The chain combines TRBV3-1 with TRBJ2-1, with D perhaps matching TRBD1 or TRBD2 (7 bases each). The length of the CDR3 is 20 residues. The germline gives CDR1 LGHDT, CDR2 YNNKEL (reference sequence). V gave up 0 bases and J gave up 5 bases, with 26 bases separating them. The CDR3: CASSQDPHRGGERGDNEQFF. As DNA, the CDR3 is TGTGCCAGCAGCCAAGATCCGCACAGGGGTGGAGAGCGGGGAGACAATGAGCAGTTCTTC.

CDR3 bases: TGTGCCAGCAGTTACTCGCTTCTGGGGGGCTGGCATGAGTACAATGAGCAGTTCTTC. Translating gives CASSYSLLGGWHEYNEQFF. The chain carries TRBV6-5 and TRBJ2-1, with D tentatively TRBD1 or TRBD2 (6 bases each). Germline CDR1 is MNHEY and CDR2 is SVGAGI. The CDR3 loop spans 19 amino acids. The germline V and J ends were trimmed by 0 bases and 4 bases, with 22 bases remaining between them.

This clonotype was detected only a few times. The chain combines TRBV7-8 with TRBJ2-1, with unresolved D. Trimming pared 5 bases from V and 6 bases from J, leaving 11 bases between. Germline V gene sequence: CDR1 SGHVS, CDR2 FQNEAQ. There are 13 residues in the CDR3. The CDR3 bases are TGTGCCAGCAGCCCTCCCGGCTTCAATGAGCAGTTCTTC. It yields the protein CASSPPGFNEQFF.

The sample holds a few counts of this clonotype. The rearrangement uses TRBV5-1 and TRBJ2-7; 8 bases match TRBD2. V was clipped by 5 bases and J by 5 bases; unmatched bases: 6. The CDR3 runs 13 residues. Per germline, CDR1 SGHRS and CDR2 YFSETQ. Written as DNA, the CDR3 is TGCGCCAGCAGTCCAGCGGGAGACCACGAGCAGTACTTC. It yields the protein CASSPAGDHEQYF.